Following are 6 T cell receptor beta chains from one sample sequenced in a study of glioma-infiltrating T cells. The iRepertoire nested amplicon-rescue multiplex PCR amplified TCR alpha and beta CDR3s from RNA. MiXCR, run by TCRdb on the multiplex PCR reads, gives a single entry per CDR3 protein. The table lists about 200,000 distinct CDR3 sequences, about 32% of them singletons. Sequenced material: glioma tissue, nonneoplastic brain tissue, or PBMCs (not recorded which). The receptors derive from a human donor with low-grade glioma or glioblastoma, undergoing nonglioma brain surgery, or in good health (not recorded which).

The V gene is TRBV28, the J gene TRBJ2-1, with 7 bases matching TRBD1. The CDR3 consists of 14 residues. V was pared by 8 bases and J by 10 bases, with 14 bases of the junction left unmatched. CDR1 is MDHEN, CDR2 SYDVKM, per germline. CDR3 in DNA: TGTGCCAGCGGTCAACAGGGGACGTCCTACGAGCAGTTCTTC. Protein: CASGQQGTSYEQFF.

This clonotype has just one count. This could be a read error, since a much larger clone is one nucleotide away. The chain joins TRBV4-1 to TRBJ2-4, with 9 bases lining up with TRBD2. V dropped 2 bases and J dropped 1; count of bases not matched to a gene: 6. This CDR3 comprises 17 residues. Germline V CDR1 and CDR2: MGHRA, YSYEKL. CDR3 nucleotide sequence: TGCGCCAGCAGCCAAAGACGAGCGGGAGGCGCCAAAAACATTCAGTACTTC. Amino acid sequence: CASSQRRAGGAKNIQYF.

In its sample, this clonotype was seen a few times. The chain employs TRBV12-3 or TRBV12-4 and TRBJ2-7, with 11 bases that match TRBD2. V was clipped by 4 bases and J by 3 bases; unmatched bases: 8. This CDR3 has 16 residues. As DNA, the CDR3 is TGTGCCAGCAGTTCGGGACTAGCGGTATTCTTCTACGAGCAGTACTTC. Amino acids: CASSSGLAVFFYEQYF.

The rearrangement uses TRBV10-3 and TRBJ2-3, with 7 nucleotides matching TRBD1. The V segment lost 10 bases and the J segment 5 bases; nucleotides outside the gene matches: 18. CDR1 is ENHRY and CDR2 is SYGVKD in the germline V gene. The length of the CDR3 is 16 residues. CDR3 amino acids: CATREPGQWARDTQYF. CDR3 DNA sequence: TGTGCCACGCGAGAACCGGGACAGTGGGCCAGAGATACGCAGTATTTT.

In its sample, this clonotype was seen many times. This chain connects TRBV7-2 to TRBJ2-1, with 11 bases that match TRBD2. Germline CDR1 SGHTA, CDR2 FQGNSA. V was pared by 1 base and J by 6 bases, with 8 bases of the junction left unmatched. The CDR3 runs to 17 residues. The CDR3 here is CASSLESRLAGLNEQFF. CDR3 coding DNA: TGTGCCAGCAGCTTAGAGAGTAGACTAGCGGGACTCAATGAGCAGTTCTTC.

Many counts were recorded for this clonotype. The genes are TRBV6-5 and TRBJ1-1; 11 positions agree with TRBD1. Unmatched junction bases numbered 6, after V lost 0 bases and J lost 3 bases. CDR1 MNHEY and CDR2 SVGAGI come from the germline V gene. The CDR3 consists of 17 residues. CDR3 nucleotide sequence: TGTGCCAGCAGTTACTCGATGGGGGACAGGGGGGACACTGAAGCTTTCTTT. It translates to CASSYSMGDRGDTEAFF.